These 19 T cell receptor beta chains came from one sample sequenced in a study of cytomegalovirus exposure and HLA in healthy donors. Primers for the PCR totalled 60 Vbeta and 13 Jbeta. This table comes from immunoSEQ multiplex PCR, and its TCRdb copy is limited to in-frame clones, with some not included. Of some 160,000 clones detected, approximately 80% appear once; the ten largest clones hold approximately 1.6%. The specimen sequenced was PBMCs. The receptors derive from a woman aged 25 to 39 in good health and CMV-seronegative.

The rearrangement joins TRBV27 to TRBJ1-5; D gene uncertain. This CDR3 region has 13 residues. Germline V CDR1 and CDR2: MNHEY, SMNVEV (reference sequence). V gave up 6 bases and J gave up 4 bases, with 10 bases separating them. The CDR3 DNA reads TGTGCCAGCAGCAACGGGGAGAATCAGCCCCAGCATTTT. This gives the protein CASSNGENQPQHF.

A single count supports this clone. The V call is TRBV9, the J call TRBJ1-2; a possible D gene is TRBD1 (5 bases). CDR3 length equals 12 residues. V dropped 3 bases and J dropped 8 bases, with 11 bases sitting between them. The germline CDR1 and CDR2 sequences are SGDLS and YYNGEE. The DNA for the CDR3 is TGTGCCAGCAGCGAGGGACTTGCAGGCTACACCTTC. Amino acid sequence: CASSEGLAGYTF.

This chain's CDR3 is CASSLQPGQGVAGANVLTF. CDR3 sequence (DNA): TGTGCCAGCAGTTTACAGCCGGGACAGGGGGTAGCTGGGGCCAACGTCCTGACTTTC. V is TRBV27 and J is TRBJ2-6; the match to TRBD1 covers 11 bases. Germline CDR1 reads MNHEY; CDR2 reads SMNVEV (reference sequence). V dropped 2 bases and J dropped 2; count of bases not matched to a gene: 8. This CDR3 region has 19 residues.

In DNA form, the CDR3 reads TGTGCCAGCAGGACTAGCGGGTTCACAGATACGCAGTATTTT. Protein: CASRTSGFTDTQYF. This rearrangement joins TRBV27 to TRBJ2-3; 10 bases line up with TRBD2. The trim removed 6 bases at V and 2 bases at J, leaving 2 bases unmatched. Per the germline V gene, CDR1 is MNHEY and CDR2 is SMNVEV (reference sequence). The CDR3 extends over 14 amino acids.

The CDR3 protein is CASSTLKQGIGQPQHF. The CDR3, as DNA: TGTGCCAGTAGTACGCTAAAACAGGGGATTGGCCAGCCCCAGCATTTT. The chain links TRBV19 to TRBJ1-5, with 7 bases lining up with TRBD1. The V gene's germline CDR1 is LNHDA and CDR2 SQIVND (reference sequence). The V gene end was trimmed by 4 bases and the J gene end by 7 bases; junction bases not matched to a gene: 13. The CDR3 is 16 residues long. Full variable domain (missing parts from reference TRBV19 and TRBJ1-5): DGGITQSPKYLFRKEGQNVTLSCEQNLNHDAMYWYRQDPGQGLRLIYYSQIVNDFQKGDIAEGYSVSREKKESFPLTVTSAQKNPTAFYLCASSTLKQGIGQPQHFGDGTRLSIL.

This clone was picked up a small number of times. The rearrangement uses TRBV5-1 and TRBJ1-1, with D perhaps matching TRBD1 (5 bases). The ends were cut back, 4 bases at V and 1 base at J, with 14 bases in the middle. This CDR3 spans 15 amino acids. The germline gives CDR1 SGHRS, CDR2 YFSETQ. CDR3 sequence reads: CASSVGDFRNTEAFF. In nucleotides, the CDR3 is TGCGCCAGCAGCGTGGGGGACTTTCGGAACACTGAAGCTTTCTTT.

This clone was counted a few times. Other DNA sequences of this sample code for an identical CDR3. V and J are TRBV15 and TRBJ2-1; TRBD1 matches 10 bases. With V trimmed by 8 bases and J by 7 bases, 5 bases remained unmatched. The germline V gene has CDR1 LNHNV and CDR2 YYDKDF (reference sequence). This CDR3 has 13 amino acids. CDR3 in amino acids: CATSRDRGNEQFF. The CDR3 nucleotides read TGTGCCACCTCCCGGGACAGGGGTAATGAGCAGTTCTTC.

This clone was picked up a small number of times. V is TRBV2 and J is TRBJ1-1; the match to TRBD1 covers 7 bases. This CDR3 has 14 residues. Unmatched junction bases numbered 5, after V lost 4 bases and J lost 3 bases. In germline, CDR1 is SNHLY, CDR2 FYNNEI. The CDR3 sequence: CASSGQGSDTEAFF. The CDR3 DNA sequence: TGTGCCAGCAGTGGACAGGGTAGTGACACTGAAGCTTTCTTT.

The gene calls are TRBV7-9 and TRBJ2-7, with 8 bases fitting TRBD1. The V gene's germline CDR1 is SEHNR and CDR2 FQNEAQ (reference sequence). This CDR3 is built from 12 residues. V dropped 3 bases and J dropped 10; count of bases not matched to a gene: 5. The DNA for the CDR3 is TGTGCCAGCAGCTTCGGACAGGGTGAACAGTACTTC. It encodes CASSFGQGEQYF. The variable domain in full, completed from reference TRBV7-9 and TRBJ2-7, reads DTGVSQNPRHKITKRGQNVTFRCDPISEHNRLYWYRQTLGQGPEFLTYFQNEAQLEKSRLLSDRFSAERPKGSFSTLEIQRTEQGDSAMYLCASSFGQGEQYFGPGTRLTVT.

The V gene is TRBV5-4, the J gene TRBJ2-4; 11 nucleotides agree with TRBD1. Germline V gene lookup returns CDR1 SGHNT and CDR2 YYREEE (reference sequence). The CDR3 loop spans 18 amino acids. V was clipped by 4 bases and J by 1 base; unmatched bases: 10. CDR3 in amino acids: CASSQRRTGGSAKNIQYF. CDR3 bases: TGTGCCAGCAGCCAGAGACGGACAGGGGGCTCTGCCAAAAACATTCAGTACTTC. Supplemented by reference TRBV5-4 and TRBJ2-4, the full variable domain reads ETGVTQSPTHLIKTRGQQVTLRCSSQSGHNTVSWYQQALGQGPQFIFQYYREEENGRGNFPPRFSGLQFPNYSSELNVNALELDDSALYLCASSQRRTGGSAKNIQYFGAGTRLSVL.

This clone was seen a few times. CDR3 in amino acids: CASSEQDRGDQPQHF. CDR3 nucleotides: TGTGCCAGCAGTGAACAGGACAGGGGGGATCAGCCCCAGCATTTT. The J gene is TRBJ1-5, the V gene TRBV6-1; TRBD1 matches at 10 bases. The J segment lost 5 bases and the V segment lost 2 bases, leaving 3 bases of the junction unmatched. The germline gives CDR1 MNHNS, CDR2 SASEGT. The CDR3 is 15 residues long.

There are a few counts of this clone. As DNA, the CDR3 is TGTGCCAGCAGCTCAAGCGACTACCGGCTGGATGGCTACACCTTC. It yields the protein CASSSSDYRLDGYTF. J is TRBJ1-2 and V is TRBV7-2, with D hard to call. CDR1 is SGHTA, CDR2 FQGNSA, per germline. The ends were cut back, 4 bases at V and 6 bases at J, with 18 bases in the middle. The CDR3 loop spans 15 amino acids.

DNA for the CDR3: TGTGCCAGCAGTTACCCCACAGGGGCCCGACACACTGAAGCTTTCTTT. As protein: CASSYPTGARHTEAFF. V gene TRBV6-6 combines with J gene TRBJ1-1; 7 positions match TRBD1. The CDR3 has 16 amino acids. Looked up from germline, CDR1 is MNHNY and CDR2 is SVGAGI (reference sequence). V gave up 2 bases and J gave up 3 bases; unmatched junction bases: 9.

CDR3 sequence: CASSLDTGGFYEQYF. The CDR3 region has the DNA TGTGCCAGCAGCTTAGACACAGGGGGATTCTACGAGCAGTACTTC. The V call is TRBV7-8, the J call TRBJ2-7, with TRBD1 identical over 8 bases. The CDR3 totals 15 residues. V lost 1 base, J lost 3 bases, and 5 bases stayed unmatched. CDR1 is SGHVS, CDR2 FQNEAQ, per germline.

This clone occurred once. The genes are TRBV2 and TRBJ2-1; 11 nucleotides line up with TRBD2. Germline loops: CDR1 SNHLY, CDR2 FYNNEI. With V trimmed by 6 bases and J by 3 bases, 7 bases remained unmatched. CDR3 length: 16 amino acids. Here the CDR3 DNA reads TGTGCCAGCAGGAGCTTTAGCGGGAGGGGCTACAATGAGCAGTTCTTC. Amino acids: CASRSFSGRGYNEQFF.

This chain connects TRBV15 to TRBJ1-4; 8 positions agree with TRBD1. The CDR3 is 15 residues long. The ends lost 0 bases at V and 7 bases at J; junction bases unmatched: 4. The germline CDR1 and CDR2 sequences are LNHNV and YYDKDF (reference sequence). CDR3 coding DNA: TGTGCCACCAGCAGAGATATAGGGACAGGTGAAAAACTGTTTTTT. This sequence encodes CATSRDIGTGEKLFF.

This clone has only one observation. V usage is TRBV5-4 and J usage is TRBJ2-1; the match to TRBD2 covers 11 bases. V shed 2 bases and J 7 bases; nucleotides not matched to a gene: 5. The germline gives CDR1 SGHNT, CDR2 YYREEE (reference sequence). The CDR3 totals 15 residues. Written as DNA, the CDR3 is TGTGCCAGCAGCTTCCCTAGCGGGGGGTTTAATGAGCAGTTCTTC. Translating gives CASSFPSGGFNEQFF.

The chain combines TRBV9 with TRBJ2-1; D uncertain. Germline-derived CDR1 and CDR2 are SGDLS and YYNGEE. The CDR3 extends over 14 amino acids. V was pared by 4 bases and J by 2 bases, with 10 bases between. The CDR3 here is CASSLNAAYNEQFF. CDR3 DNA: TGTGCCAGCAGCCTTAACGCGGCCTACAATGAGCAGTTCTTC.

The chain links TRBV6-1 to TRBJ2-5, with D uncertain. Between the trimmed V and J ends, which lost 1 base and 1 base, there was a span of 10 bases. CDR3 length equals 15 residues. Germline CDR1 MNHNS, CDR2 SASEGT. CDR3 region: CASSEVPSGQETQYF. DNA of the CDR3: TGTGCCAGCAGTGAAGTACCTAGTGGCCAAGAGACCCAGTACTTC.